The source of this T cell receptor beta chain is a study of blood T cell repertoires in COVID-19. CDR1 and CDR2 (germline): SEHNR, FQNEAQ (reference sequence). This CDR3 region has 12 residues. The V gene lost 4 bases and the J gene lost 10 bases, with 11 bases spanning the gap. Only in-frame clones appear in the TCRdb table, and some are missing; sequencing was by immunoSEQ multiplex PCR. The sample holds some 300,000 clones, approximately 89% seen once. The study recruited people aged 18 to 89 years across approximately 25 US areas. This clonotype was sampled from a woman in her 30s who had recovered from COVID-19. Sequenced material: PBMCs or T cells enriched from blood (not recorded which). The chain links TRBV7-9 to TRBJ2-1; D remains unclear. The CDR3 sequence: CASSSQQLEQFF. The CDR3, as DNA: TGTGCCAGCAGCTCACAACAACTAGAGCAGTTCTTC.